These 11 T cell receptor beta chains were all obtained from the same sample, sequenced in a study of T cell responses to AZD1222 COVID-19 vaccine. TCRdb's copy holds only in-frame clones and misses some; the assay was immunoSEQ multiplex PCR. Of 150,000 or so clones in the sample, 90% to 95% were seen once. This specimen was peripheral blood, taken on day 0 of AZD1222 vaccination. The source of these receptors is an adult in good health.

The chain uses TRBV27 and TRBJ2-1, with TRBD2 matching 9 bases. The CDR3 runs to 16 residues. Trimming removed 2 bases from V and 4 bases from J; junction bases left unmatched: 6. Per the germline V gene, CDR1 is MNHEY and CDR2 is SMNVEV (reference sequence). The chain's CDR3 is CASSLDWLAGYNEQFF. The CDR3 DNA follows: TGTGCCAGCAGTTTAGATTGGCTAGCGGGGTACAATGAGCAGTTCTTC.

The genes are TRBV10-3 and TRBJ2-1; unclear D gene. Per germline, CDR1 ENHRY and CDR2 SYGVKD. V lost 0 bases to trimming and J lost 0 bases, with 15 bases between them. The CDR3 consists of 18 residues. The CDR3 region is CAISESKTLSSSYNEQFF. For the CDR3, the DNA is TGTGCCATCAGTGAGTCAAAAACCCTGTCAAGCTCCTACAATGAGCAGTTCTTC.

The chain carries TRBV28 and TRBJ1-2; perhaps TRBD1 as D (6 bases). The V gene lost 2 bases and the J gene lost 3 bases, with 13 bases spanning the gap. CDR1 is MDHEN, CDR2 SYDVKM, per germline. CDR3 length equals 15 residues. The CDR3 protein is CASSLLLDRYYGYTF. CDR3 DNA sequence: TGTGCCAGCAGTTTACTCCTCGACAGGTACTATGGCTACACCTTC.

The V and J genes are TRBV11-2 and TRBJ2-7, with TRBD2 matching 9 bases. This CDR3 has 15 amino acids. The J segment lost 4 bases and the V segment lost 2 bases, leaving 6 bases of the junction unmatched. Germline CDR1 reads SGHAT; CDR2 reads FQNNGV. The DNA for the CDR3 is TGTGCCAGCAGCTTATTTGGCGGGGGGGAATACGAGCAGTACTTC. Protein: CASSLFGGGEYEQYF.

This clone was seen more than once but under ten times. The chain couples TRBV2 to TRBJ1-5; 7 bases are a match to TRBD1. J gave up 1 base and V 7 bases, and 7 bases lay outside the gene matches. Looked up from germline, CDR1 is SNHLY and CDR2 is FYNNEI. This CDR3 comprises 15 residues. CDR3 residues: CASTIGQASNQPQHF. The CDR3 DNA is TGTGCCAGCACCATAGGACAGGCGAGCAATCAGCCCCAGCATTTT.

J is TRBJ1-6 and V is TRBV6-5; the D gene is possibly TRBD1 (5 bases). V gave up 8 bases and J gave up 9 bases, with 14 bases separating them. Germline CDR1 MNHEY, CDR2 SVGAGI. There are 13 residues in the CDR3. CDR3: CASRARDGSPLHF. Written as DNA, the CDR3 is TGTGCCAGCCGGGCCAGGGATGGTTCACCCCTCCACTTT.

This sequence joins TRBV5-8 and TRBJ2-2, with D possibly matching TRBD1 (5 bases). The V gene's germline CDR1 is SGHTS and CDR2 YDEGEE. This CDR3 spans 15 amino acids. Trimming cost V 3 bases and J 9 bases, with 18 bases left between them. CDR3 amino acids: CASSSDGQGPWELFF. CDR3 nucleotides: TGTGCCAGCAGCTCGGACGGCCAGGGCCCCTGGGAGCTGTTTTTT.

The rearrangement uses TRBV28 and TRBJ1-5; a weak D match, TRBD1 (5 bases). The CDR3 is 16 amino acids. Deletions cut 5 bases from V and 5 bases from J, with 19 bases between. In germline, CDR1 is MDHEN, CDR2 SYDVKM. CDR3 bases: TGTGCCAGCAGTCCGGCGGAAGGTGGAGGGGATCAGCCCCAGCATTTT. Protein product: CASSPAEGGGDQPQHF.

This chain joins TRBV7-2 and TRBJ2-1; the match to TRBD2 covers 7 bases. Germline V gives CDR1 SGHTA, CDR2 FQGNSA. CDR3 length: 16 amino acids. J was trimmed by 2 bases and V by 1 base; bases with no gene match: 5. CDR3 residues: CASSLGDYPPYNEQFF. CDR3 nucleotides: TGTGCCAGCAGCTTAGGGGACTATCCCCCCTACAATGAGCAGTTCTTC.

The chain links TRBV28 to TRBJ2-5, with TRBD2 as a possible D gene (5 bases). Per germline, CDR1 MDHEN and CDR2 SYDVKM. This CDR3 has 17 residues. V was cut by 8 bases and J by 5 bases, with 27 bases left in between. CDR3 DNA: TGTGCCAGCTTTACGTCGGGGAAAAGTTCGGGGTGGGAGACCCAGTACTTC. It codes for CASFTSGKSSGWETQYF. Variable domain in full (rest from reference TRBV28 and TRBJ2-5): DVKVTQSSRYLVKRTGEKVFLECVQDMDHENMFWYRQDPGLGLRLIYFSYDVKMKEKGDIPEGYSVSREKKERFSLILESASTNQTSMYLCASFTSGKSSGWETQYFGPGTRLLVL.

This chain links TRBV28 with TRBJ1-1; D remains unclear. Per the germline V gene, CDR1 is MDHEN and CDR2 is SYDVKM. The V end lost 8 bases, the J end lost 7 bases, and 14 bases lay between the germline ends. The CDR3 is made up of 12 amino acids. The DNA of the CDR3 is TGTGCCAGCGGGTCTAGGACGGATGAAGCTTTCTTT. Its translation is CASGSRTDEAFF.